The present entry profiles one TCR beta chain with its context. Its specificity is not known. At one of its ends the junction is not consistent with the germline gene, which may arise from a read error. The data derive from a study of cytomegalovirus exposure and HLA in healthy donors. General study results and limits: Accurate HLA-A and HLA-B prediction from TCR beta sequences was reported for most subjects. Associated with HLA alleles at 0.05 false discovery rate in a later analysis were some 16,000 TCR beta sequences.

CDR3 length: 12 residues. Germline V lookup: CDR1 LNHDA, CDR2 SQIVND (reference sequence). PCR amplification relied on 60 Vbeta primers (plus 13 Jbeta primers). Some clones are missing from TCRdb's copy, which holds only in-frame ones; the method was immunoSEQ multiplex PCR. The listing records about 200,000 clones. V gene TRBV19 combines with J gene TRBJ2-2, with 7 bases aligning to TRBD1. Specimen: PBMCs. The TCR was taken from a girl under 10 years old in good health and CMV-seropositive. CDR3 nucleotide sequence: TGTGCCAAAGAGGACAGGACCGTGGAGCTGTTTTTT. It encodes CAKEDRTVELFF.